Sequencing of this TCR beta chain was carried out in a study of spatial heterogeneity in lung cancer. Study at large: After resection, follow-up PBMC samples were sequenced when available, at a median of around 2 years later. The study, taken as a whole, reports: The appearance of ubiquitous expanded tumor TCRs in blood was greater at resection than follow-up.

A distinct unique molecular identifier was carried by each TCR cDNA molecule. TCRdb recomputed calls from the 5' RACE reads with MiXCR, one row per CDR3 protein. The sample lists 20,000 to 30,000 distinct CDR3 sequences, 9% to 10% occurring once. V was cut by 4 bases and J by 4 bases, with 20 bases left in between. The CDR3 is made up of 16 amino acids. Germline V gene sequence: CDR1 LGHDT, CDR2 YNNKEL (reference sequence). This clonotype has just a few counts. Its specificity is unknown. The sample's time point: blood at routine non-recurrence follow-up after resection. The genes are TRBV3-1 and TRBJ2-7, with D possibly TRBD2 on 7 matching bases. The sequencing here drew on PBMCs, taken at follow-up. This clonotype originated in a male donor with early-stage non-small cell lung cancer. DNA for the CDR3: TGTGCCAGCAGCCCCGTCCGCGGGGGCGCGGTATACGAGCAGTACTTC. Its translation: CASSPVRGGAVYEQYF.